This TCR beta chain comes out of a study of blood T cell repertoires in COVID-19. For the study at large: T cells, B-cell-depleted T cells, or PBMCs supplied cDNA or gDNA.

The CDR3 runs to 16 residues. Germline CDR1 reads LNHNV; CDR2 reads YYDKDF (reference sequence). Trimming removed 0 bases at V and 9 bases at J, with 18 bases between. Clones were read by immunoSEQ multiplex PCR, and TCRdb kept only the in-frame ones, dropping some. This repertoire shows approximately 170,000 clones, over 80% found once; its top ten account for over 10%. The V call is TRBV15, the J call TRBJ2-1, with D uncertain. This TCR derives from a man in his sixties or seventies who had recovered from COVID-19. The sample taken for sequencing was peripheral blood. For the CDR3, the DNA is TGTGCCACCAGCAGAGATAGTAGTGCCCAAAGTCGTGAGCAGTTCTTC. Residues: CATSRDSSAQSREQFF.